This entry features one T cell receptor (beta chain) sequence. What it recognizes is unknown. The CDR3 is 16 residues long. With 5 bases clipped from V and 3 bases from J, the junction kept 10 bases outside the gene matches. Germline CDR1 SEHNR, CDR2 FQNEAQ (reference sequence). 60 Vbeta and 13 Jbeta primers were used in PCR. Measured with immunoSEQ multiplex PCR; TCRdb has only the in-frame clones, and not every one. Counted here are around 180,000 clones, around 82% occurring once; the ten biggest clones make up approximately 13%. The sample belongs to a study of cytomegalovirus exposure and HLA in healthy donors. Regarding the study as a whole: Across all donors, roughly uniform sequencing depth was an assumption of the presence/absence analyses. The study carried out a later analysis of TCR beta sequences. It associated 16,951 of them with specific HLA alleles at a false discovery rate of 0.05.

This receptor was taken from a woman in her fifties or sixties in good health and CMV-seropositive. The sequencing sample was made of PBMCs. The chain recombines TRBV7-9 with TRBJ2-7; 10 positions match TRBD1. The CDR3 protein is CASSPHRDRGFYEQYF. The CDR3 DNA is TGTGCCAGCAGCCCTCACCGGGACAGGGGATTCTACGAGCAGTACTTC. Variable domain in full (rest from reference TRBV7-9 and TRBJ2-7): DTGVSQNPRHKITKRGQNVTFRCDPISEHNRLYWYRQTLGQGPEFLTYFQNEAQLEKSRLLSDRFSAERPKGSFSTLEIQRTEQGDSAMYLCASSPHRDRGFYEQYFGPGTRLTVT.